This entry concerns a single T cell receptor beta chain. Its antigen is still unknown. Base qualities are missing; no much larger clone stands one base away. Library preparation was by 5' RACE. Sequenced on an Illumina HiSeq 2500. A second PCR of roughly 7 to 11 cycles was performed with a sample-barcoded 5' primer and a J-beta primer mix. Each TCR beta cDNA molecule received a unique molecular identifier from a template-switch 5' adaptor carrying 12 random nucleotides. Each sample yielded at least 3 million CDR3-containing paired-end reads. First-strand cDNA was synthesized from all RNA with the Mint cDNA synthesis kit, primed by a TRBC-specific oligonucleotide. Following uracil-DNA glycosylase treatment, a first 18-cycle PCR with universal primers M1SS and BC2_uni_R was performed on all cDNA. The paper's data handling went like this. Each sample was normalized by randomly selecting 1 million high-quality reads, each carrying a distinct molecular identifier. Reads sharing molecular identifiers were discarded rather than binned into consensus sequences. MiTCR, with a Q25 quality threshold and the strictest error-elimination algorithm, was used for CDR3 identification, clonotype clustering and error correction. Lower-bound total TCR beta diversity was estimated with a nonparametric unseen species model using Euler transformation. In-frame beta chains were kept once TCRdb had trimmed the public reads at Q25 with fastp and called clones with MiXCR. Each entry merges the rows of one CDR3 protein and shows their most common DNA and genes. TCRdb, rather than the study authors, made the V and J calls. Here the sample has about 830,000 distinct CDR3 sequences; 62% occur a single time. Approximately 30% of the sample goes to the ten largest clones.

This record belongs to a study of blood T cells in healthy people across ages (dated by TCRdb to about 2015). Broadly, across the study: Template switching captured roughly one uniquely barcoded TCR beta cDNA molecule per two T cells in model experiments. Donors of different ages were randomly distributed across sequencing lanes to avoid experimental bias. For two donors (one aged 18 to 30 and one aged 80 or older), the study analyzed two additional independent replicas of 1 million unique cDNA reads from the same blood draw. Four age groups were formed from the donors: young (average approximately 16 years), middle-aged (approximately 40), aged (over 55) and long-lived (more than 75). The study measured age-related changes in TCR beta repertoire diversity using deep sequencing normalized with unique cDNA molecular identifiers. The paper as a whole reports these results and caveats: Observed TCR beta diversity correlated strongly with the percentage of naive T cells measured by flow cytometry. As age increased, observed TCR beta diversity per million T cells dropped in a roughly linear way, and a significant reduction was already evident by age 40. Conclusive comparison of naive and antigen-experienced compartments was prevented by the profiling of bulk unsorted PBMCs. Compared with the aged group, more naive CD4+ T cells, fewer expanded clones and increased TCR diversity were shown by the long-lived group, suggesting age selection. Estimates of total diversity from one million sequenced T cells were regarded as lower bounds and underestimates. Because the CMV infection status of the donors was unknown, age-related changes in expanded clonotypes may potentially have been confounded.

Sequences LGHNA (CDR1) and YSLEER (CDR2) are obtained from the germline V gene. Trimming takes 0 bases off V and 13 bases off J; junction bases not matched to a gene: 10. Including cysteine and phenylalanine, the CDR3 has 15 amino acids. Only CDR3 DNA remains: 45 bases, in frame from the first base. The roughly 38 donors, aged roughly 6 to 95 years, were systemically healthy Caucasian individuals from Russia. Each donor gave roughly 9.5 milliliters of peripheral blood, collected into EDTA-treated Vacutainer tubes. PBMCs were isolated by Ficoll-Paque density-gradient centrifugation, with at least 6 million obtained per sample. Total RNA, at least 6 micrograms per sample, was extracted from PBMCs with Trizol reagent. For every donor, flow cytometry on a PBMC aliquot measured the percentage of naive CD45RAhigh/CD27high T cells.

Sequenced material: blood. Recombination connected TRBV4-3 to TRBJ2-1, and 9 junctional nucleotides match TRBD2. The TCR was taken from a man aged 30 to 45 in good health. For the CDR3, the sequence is CASSQDLSGGFTQFF. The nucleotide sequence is TGCGCCAGCAGCCAAGACCTTAGCGGGGGCTTTACCCAGTTCTTC.